This record looks at one TCR beta chain sequence and its context. As originally analysed: Amplified reference gene primers provided the basis for estimating nucleated cell counts. The assay was immunoSEQ multiplex PCR, and TCRdb's table has in-frame clones only and misses some. Clonal size and the V and J genes are those of that table, whereas D and trimming came from the DNA. The sample gives some 70,000 clones, less than 95% of which show up once; around 0.52% is in the top ten. The data originate from a study of blood T cell repertoires in COVID-19. In Seattle, patients joined the study during active infection and were tracked longitudinally. The length of the CDR3 is 17 residues. The V gene lost 4 bases and the J gene lost 3 bases, with 22 bases spanning the gap. Germline V gene sequence: CDR1 PRHDT, CDR2 FYEKMQ (reference sequence).

The chain is built from TRBV13 and TRBJ2-7, with TRBD1 as a possible D gene (5 bases). The source of this sequence is a man in his forties or fifties with COVID-19, enrolled during active disease. The material sequenced was peripheral blood. The CDR3: CASSSTATVTDYYEQYF. The CDR3 region has the DNA TGTGCCAGCAGCTCTACGGCGACAGTCACGGATTACTACGAGCAGTACTTC.